The clone carrying this TCR beta chain has ten or more counts. This entry comes from a study of regulatory T cells in long-lasting Graves disease. Specified time point: newly diagnosed GD, antithyroid drugs for less than 3 months. PBMC-extracted RNA yielded the TCR library. An endocrinology department in Xi'an, China, supplied the patients. The authors drew 8.5 to 9.5 milliliters of peripheral blood into EDTA tubes. The authors built TCR beta libraries using iRepertoire HTBI primers and Arm-PCR of CDR3 regions. A single record per CDR3 protein comes from TCRdb applying MiXCR to the multiplex PCR reads. The sample consists of roughly 400,000 distinct CDR3 sequences, 14% to 15% of them appearing once. Separately, the same data were catalogued under a study of T cells in Graves' hyperthyroidism and ophthalmopathy. That work contributes: Clinical symptoms, serum thyroxine, TRAb, thyroid ultrasound and orbital computed tomography established diagnosis.

The receptor comes from a woman between 40 and 55 years old with Graves disease. The source was peripheral blood mononuclear cells (PBMCs), collected at new diagnosis, from a patient treated with antithyroid drugs.

CDR3 residues: CASSQVVGMNEQFF. DNA for the CDR3: TGCGCCAGCAGCCAAGTAGTGGGAATGAATGAGCAGTTCTTC. The chain has TRBV4-1 and TRBJ2-1; D gene unclear. V shed 1 base and J shed 7 bases, with 11 bases lying between them. From germline, CDR1 is MGHRA and CDR2 YSYEKL. The CDR3 length is 14 residues.